This is a list of T cell receptor beta chains from one sample in a study of tumor T cells in aggressive B-cell lymphoma. Using immunoSEQ multiplex PCR, the repertoire was profiled, and TCRdb retains in-frame clones only, with some absent. The table includes about 1,000 clones, over 90% detected once. Source material: tumor tissue. These receptors all stem from an adult with diffuse large B cell lymphoma. Each CDR3 is given with its conserved first and last residue. The order of the fields is clone size, J gene, D gene, V gene, CDR3 protein, CDR3 DNA. The D gene is left open where the match is weak. Where a row states a size, it is once, few, many or the class of an expanded clone; other rows omit it.

>-|TRBJ2-7|-|TRBV9
CASSVETTTPYEQYF
TGTGCCAGCAGCGTAGAGACTACGACCCCCTACGAGCAGTACTTC
>-|TRBJ1-5|-|TRBV6-4
CASSPAGDQPQHF
TGTGCCAGCAGTCCGGCGGGGGATCAGCCCCAGCATTTT
>-|TRBJ1-2|-|TRBV25-1
CASSDGYGYTF
TGTGCCAGCAGTGACGGTTATGGCTACACCTTC
>-|TRBJ1-1|-|TRBV10-2
CASRLTNTEAFF
TGCGCCAGCAGGTTGACAAACACTGAAGCTTTCTTT
>-|TRBJ1-1|-|TRBV27
CASSLGTPNTEAFF
TGTGCCAGCAGTTTGGGGACACCCAACACTGAAGCTTTCTTT
>-|TRBJ2-5|TRBD2|TRBV18
CASSPPLIAGGLETQYF
TGTGCCAGCTCACCACCCTTGATAGCGGGAGGGTTGGAGACCCAGTACTTC
>-|TRBJ2-5|TRBD2|TRBV9
CASSVSGREETQYF
TGTGCCAGCAGCGTAAGCGGGAGGGAAGAGACCCAGTACTTC
>once|TRBJ1-2|-|TRBV2
CAPPRLSRGYTF
TGTGCCCCCCCGCGGCTATCGAGAGGCTACACCTTC
>-|TRBJ2-7|TRBD2|TRBV11-2
CASSLGLAGYEQYF
TGTGCCAGCAGCTTGGGACTAGCGGGGTACGAGCAGTACTTC
>-|TRBJ1-2|-|TRBV12-5
CASGPTTGFYGYTF
TGTGCTAGTGGTCCTACCACAGGGTTTTATGGCTACACCTTC
>-|TRBJ2-3|TRBD2|TRBV30
CVWMASGRTDTQYF
TGTGTCTGGATGGCTAGCGGGAGGACAGATACGCAGTATTTT
>-|TRBJ1-5|-|TRBV6-5
CASSYSSRVSNQPQHF
TGTGCCAGCAGTTACTCCAGCAGGGTTAGTAATCAGCCCCAGCATTTT
>-|TRBJ2-1|TRBD2|TRBV7-9
CASSFLAGGEQFF
TGTGCCAGCAGCTTTTTAGCGGGAGGTGAGCAGTTCTTC
>once|TRBJ1-5|-|TRBV21-1
CASTPGRGGRQPQHF
TGTGCCAGCACCCCGGGCAGGGGCGGTCGGCAGCCCCAGCATTTT
>-|TRBJ1-2|-|TRBV28
CAIHPWGVNYGYTF
TGTGCCATTCACCCTTGGGGCGTTAACTATGGCTACACCTTC
>-|TRBJ1-1|TRBD1|TRBV27
CASSLWGQFDTEAFF
TGTGCCAGCAGTTTATGGGGACAGTTTGACACTGAAGCTTTCTTT
>few|TRBJ2-1|TRBD2|TRBV4-1
CASSQDASGAYNEQFF
TGCGCCAGCAGCCAAGATGCTAGCGGGGCTTACAATGAGCAGTTCTTC
>-|TRBJ1-2|TRBD1|TRBV5-1
CASSPRTGEYGYTF
TGCGCCAGCAGCCCCCGGACAGGGGAGTATGGCTACACCTTC
>-|TRBJ2-1|-|TRBV7-6
CASSSGPGAAYNEQFF
TGTGCCAGCAGCTCAGGCCCAGGGGCAGCCTACAATGAGCAGTTCTTC
>-|TRBJ2-1|-|TRBV2
CASLSGSLWNEQFF
TGTGCCAGCTTGTCGGGGTCCCTGTGGAATGAGCAGTTCTTC
>-|TRBJ2-2|TRBD1|TRBV9
CASSGTGGLTGELFF
TGTGCCAGCAGCGGGACAGGGGGCTTGACCGGGGAGCTGTTTTTT
>-|TRBJ1-2|TRBD1|TRBV30
CAWSVGTGGLGYTF
TGTGCCTGGAGTGTTGGGACAGGGGGCCTTGGCTACACCTTC
>-|TRBJ2-6|-|TRBV7-2
CASSFHRLLSGANVLTF
TGTGCCAGCAGCTTCCACAGGCTTTTATCTGGGGCCAACGTCCTGACTTTC
>once|TRBJ1-1|TRBD1|TRBV7-2
CASSLWGSPTGTEAFF
TGTGCCAGCAGCTTATGGGGCAGTCCGACAGGGACTGAAGCTTTCTTT
>-|TRBJ2-7|TRBD2|TRBV6-5
CASSPSGSPSYEQYF
TGTGCCAGCAGTCCGAGCGGGAGTCCCTCCTACGAGCAGTACTTC
>-|TRBJ2-3|-|TRBV6-6
CASSYSRFAGDTQYF
TGTGCCAGCAGTTACTCGAGGTTTGCTGGGGATACGCAGTATTTT
>-|TRBJ2-5|-|TRBV6-1
CASSETASSSRETQYF
TGTGCCAGCAGTGAAACGGCGTCTAGCTCTAGGGAGACCCAGTACTTC